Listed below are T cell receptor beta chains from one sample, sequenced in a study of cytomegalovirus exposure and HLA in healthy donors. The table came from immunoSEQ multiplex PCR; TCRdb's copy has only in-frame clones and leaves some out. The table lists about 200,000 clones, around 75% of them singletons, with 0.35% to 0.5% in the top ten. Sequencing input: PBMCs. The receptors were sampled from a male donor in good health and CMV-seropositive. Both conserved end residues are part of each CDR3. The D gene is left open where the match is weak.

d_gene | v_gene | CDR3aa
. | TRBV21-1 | CASSKAGGSYEQYF
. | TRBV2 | CASSADTGGGANVLTF
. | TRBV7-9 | CASSLDSTNEKLFF
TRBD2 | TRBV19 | CASSLVSGKSTDTQYF
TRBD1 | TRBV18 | CASSPIGGSYEQYF
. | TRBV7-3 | CASSLTSGGVADTQYF
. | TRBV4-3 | CASSQEGDTKNYEQYF
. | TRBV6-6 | CASRRSRSGGGYTF
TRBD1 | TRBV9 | CASSETGGGEKLFF
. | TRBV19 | CASSIVYRESSGNTIYF
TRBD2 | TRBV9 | CASSVAGLPHNEQFF
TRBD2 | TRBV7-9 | CASSLFVAGNEQFF
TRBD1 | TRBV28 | CASTLGQHDEQYF
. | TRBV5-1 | CASSQQGSDTGELFF
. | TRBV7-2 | CASSLIDRTLYNEQFF
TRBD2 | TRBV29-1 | CSVRLAGNEQFF
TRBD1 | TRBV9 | CASSVTGQVNEQYF
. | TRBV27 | CASSPFSGFSSYEQYF
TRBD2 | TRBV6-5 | CASSFGTSSYEQYF
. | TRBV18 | CASSRGQKFQETQYF